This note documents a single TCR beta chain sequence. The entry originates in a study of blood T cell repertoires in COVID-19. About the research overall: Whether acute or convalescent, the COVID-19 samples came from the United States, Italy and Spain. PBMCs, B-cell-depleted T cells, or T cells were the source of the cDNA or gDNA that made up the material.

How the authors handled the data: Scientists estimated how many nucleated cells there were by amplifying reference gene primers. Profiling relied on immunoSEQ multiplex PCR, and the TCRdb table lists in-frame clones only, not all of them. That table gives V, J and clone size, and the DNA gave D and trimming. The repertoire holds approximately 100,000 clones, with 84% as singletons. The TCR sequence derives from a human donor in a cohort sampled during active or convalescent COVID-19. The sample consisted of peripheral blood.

For the CDR3, the DNA is TGTGCCAGCAGTTTGGGGACAGGGGGACGGACTGAAGCTTTCTTT. It encodes CASSLGTGGRTEAFF. The chain couples TRBV27 to TRBJ1-1, with 11 nucleotides matching TRBD1. This CDR3 comprises 15 residues. The junction had 5 bases not matched to a gene; V was cut back by 3 bases and J by 5 bases. CDR1 is MNHEY, CDR2 SMNVEV, per germline (reference sequence).